Listed below are T cell receptor beta chains from one sample, sequenced in a study of blood T cell repertoires in COVID-19. Assay: immunoSEQ multiplex PCR; the TCRdb copy retains only in-frame clones and omits some. The sample lists around 260,000 clones, about 80% occurring once. The sequenced sample consisted of peripheral blood. All receptors come from a person between 65 and 79 years old with COVID-19, enrolled during active disease. CDR3s include the opening cysteine and the closing phenylalanine or tryptophan. D genes are given only for firm matches. Where a row states a size, it is once, few, many or the class of an expanded clone; other rows omit it.

size,J,D,V,DNA,CDR3
.,TRBJ1-1,.,TRBV19,TGTGCCAGTAGTATCCCGGGTCTGAACACTGAAGCTTTCTTT,CASSIPGLNTEAFF
few,TRBJ2-7,.,TRBV6-5,TGTGCCAGCAGTACCGGCGGTACCCCCTACGAGCAGTACTTC,CASSTGGTPYEQYF
.,TRBJ2-5,.,TRBV5-4,TGTGCCAGCAGCTTGGGCGGCATCCAAGAGACCCAGTACTTC,CASSLGGIQETQYF
.,TRBJ1-1,.,TRBV28,TGTGCCAGCACCATCCTAAGCCCCGACATGAACACTGAAGCTTTCTTT,CASTILSPDMNTEAFF
.,TRBJ2-2,.,TRBV9,TGTGCCAGCAGCCAGGGAGGGGGATGGGACACCGGGGAGCTGTTTTTT,CASSQGGGWDTGELFF
.,TRBJ2-2,TRBD2,TRBV6-2/TRBV6-3,TGTGCCAGCAGTTATCCCCGACAGGGAGCGGGGGGGGTTGTTTCGAGGGAGCTGTTTTTT,CASSYPRQGAGGVVSRELFF
.,TRBJ2-2,.,TRBV9,TGTGCCAGCAGCGTACATGCGACTGCCGGGGAGCTGTTTTTT,CASSVHATAGELFF
.,TRBJ1-5,TRBD1,TRBV18,TGTGCCAGCTCACCGGGACAGGGAGATCAGCCCCAGCATTTT,CASSPGQGDQPQHF
.,TRBJ2-6,.,TRBV9,TGTGCCAGCAGCGTAGAGCAGGCGGCCAACGTCCTGACTTTC,CASSVEQAANVLTF
.,TRBJ2-2,.,TRBV14,TGTGCCAGCAGGCCAAGAGGGAACACCGGGGAGCTGTTTTTT,CASRPRGNTGELFF
.,TRBJ2-1,TRBD2,TRBV4-1,TGCGCCAGCAGCCAAGGTGCTGGCGGGGGGAACTCCTACAATGAGCAGTTCTTC,CASSQGAGGGNSYNEQFF
.,TRBJ2-5,.,TRBV7-9,TGTGCCAGCAGCTTCCCCCGACATGTGCAAGAGACCCAGTACTTC,CASSFPRHVQETQYF
few,TRBJ1-6,.,TRBV5-8,TGTGCCAGCAGCTTAGTACCGTGGCGGACGGGGGGTTTGGCCCTCCACTTT,CASSLVPWRTGGLALHF
.,TRBJ2-3,TRBD1,TRBV4-2,TGTGCCAGCAGCCAAAAACAGGGGGCAGCAGATACGCAGTATTTT,CASSQKQGAADTQYF
.,TRBJ2-3,TRBD2,TRBV3-1/TRBV3-2,TGTGCCAGCAGCCTTCGGACTAGCGGGAGTGGCACAGATACGCAGTATTTT,CASSLRTSGSGTDTQYF
.,TRBJ1-2,TRBD1,TRBV19,TGTGCCAGTAGTATGGGACAGGGGAAAGGCTACACCTTC,CASSMGQGKGYTF
.,TRBJ1-3,.,TRBV30,TGTGCCTGGAAACGGGGAAACACCATATATTTT,CAWKRGNTIYF
.,TRBJ1-4,.,TRBV6-5,TGTGCCAGCAGTTACTCACAGATGCCAACTAATGAAAAACTGTTTTTT,CASSYSQMPTNEKLFF
.,TRBJ2-3,TRBD2,TRBV6-5,TGTGCCAGCAGTCTAGCGGGAGGGTTCACAGATACGCAGTATTTT,CASSLAGGFTDTQYF
.,TRBJ2-1,TRBD2,TRBV11-2,TGTGCCAGCAGCTTAAGAGCGGGGGATAGTGGTGAGCAGTTCTTC,CASSLRAGDSGEQFF
.,TRBJ2-2,.,TRBV12-3/TRBV12-4,TGTGCCAGCAGTTTTCGTTTTATCGGGGAGCTGTTTTTT,CASSFRFIGELFF
.,TRBJ1-3,TRBD1,TRBV9,TGTGCCAGCAGCGTAGTGGGGACAGGGGCCTCCTCTGGAAACACCATATATTTT,CASSVVGTGASSGNTIYF
.,TRBJ1-1,TRBD1,TRBV3-1/TRBV3-2,TGTGCCAGCAGCCAAGGTCTAACAGGGGGCACTGAAGCTTTCTTT,CASSQGLTGGTEAFF
.,TRBJ2-1,.,TRBV7-3,TGTGCCAGCAGCTTAACGCCAGTCTACAATGAGCAGTTCTTC,CASSLTPVYNEQFF
many,TRBJ2-7,.,TRBV4-2,TGTGCCAGCAGCCGCATGCCCGAAGGGGCCTACGAGCAGTACTTC,CASSRMPEGAYEQYF
.,TRBJ1-1,TRBD1,TRBV3-1/TRBV3-2,TGTGCCAGCAGCCAAAGGTTGGGACAGACTTTCTTT,CASSQRLGQTFF
.,TRBJ1-2,TRBD1,TRBV2,TGTGCCAGCAGCGTCGGGACAGCAGTTAACTATGGCTACACCTTC,CASSVGTAVNYGYTF
.,TRBJ2-7,TRBD1,TRBV9,TGTGCCAGCAGCGTAGCACCGGGACAGACCTACGAGCAGTACTTC,CASSVAPGQTYEQYF
.,TRBJ2-2,.,TRBV6-2/TRBV6-3,TGTGCCAGCAGTTACGTTTTCGGCGGGGAGCTGTTTTTT,CASSYVFGGELFF
.,TRBJ2-2,TRBD2,TRBV29-1,TGCAGCGTTGGAGGGAGGGCCGTCGGGGAGCTGTTTTTT,CSVGGRAVGELFF
.,TRBJ1-1,TRBD1,TRBV19,TGTGCCAGTAGCACAAGTACAGGGGACACTGAAGCTTTCTTT,CASSTSTGDTEAFF
.,TRBJ2-3,.,TRBV6-1,TGTGCCAGCAGTGAAGAGGGGCGTAATACGCAGTATTTT,CASSEEGRNTQYF
.,TRBJ1-5,.,TRBV28,TGTGCCTCCGGGGGGGACTCAGGCAATCAGCCCCAGCATTTT,CASGGDSGNQPQHF
.,TRBJ2-3,.,TRBV6-5,TGTGCCAGCTGTAAGAGTCCGGTGGGCACAGATACGCAGTATTTT,CASCKSPVGTDTQYF
.,TRBJ2-5,.,TRBV30,TGTGCCTGCATTTCTGGGCAGAGCCAAGAGACCCAGTACTTC,CACISGQSQETQYF
.,TRBJ2-3,TRBD2,TRBV7-3,TGTGCCAGCAGCTCTGGCGGGGGGGCGGCAGATACGCAGTATTTT,CASSSGGGAADTQYF
.,TRBJ1-3,.,TRBV6-5,TGTGCCACCGCGGGGGACCCTGGAAACACCATATATTTT,CATAGDPGNTIYF
.,TRBJ2-5,.,TRBV7-2,TGTGCCAGCAGCTTCGCGGGGCTAGAGACCCAGTACTTC,CASSFAGLETQYF
.,TRBJ2-7,TRBD1,TRBV7-3,TGTGCCAGCAGCGTCACCGGGACAGGGGTTGACGAGCAGTACTTC,CASSVTGTGVDEQYF
.,TRBJ2-7,.,TRBV7-9,TGTGCCAGCAGCTTATACGGCCTAGGCGAGCAGTACTTC,CASSLYGLGEQYF
.,TRBJ2-5,TRBD1,TRBV10-3,TGTGCCATCAGCCCGGGACAGGGGGATGGAGAGACCCAGTACTTC,CAISPGQGDGETQYF
.,TRBJ2-5,.,TRBV29-1,TGCAGCGTGGGGGGGGTACAGGGCTTGGCGCGGACCCAGTACTTC,CSVGGVQGLARTQYF
.,TRBJ1-6,.,TRBV2,TGTGCCAGCAGTGAAGGCAGGGGAAGCTCACCCCTCCACTTT,CASSEGRGSSPLHF
.,TRBJ2-3,.,TRBV6-4,TGTGCCAGCAGTGAACAGCATACTAGCACAGATACGCAGTATTTT,CASSEQHTSTDTQYF
.,TRBJ2-3,.,TRBV15,TGTGCCACCAGCGGAACTAGGGGGGGTAGCACAGATACGCAGTATTTT,CATSGTRGGSTDTQYF
.,TRBJ1-4,TRBD1,TRBV4-1,TGCGCCAGCAGCCAACTTCGACAGGGTAATAATGAAAAACTGTTTTTT,CASSQLRQGNNEKLFF
.,TRBJ2-5,TRBD2,TRBV10-3,TGTGCCATCAGTGAGTCCCTAGCGGGAGTAGAGACCCAGTACTTC,CAISESLAGVETQYF
.,TRBJ1-4,.,TRBV7-9,TGTGCCAGCAGCCTCCCCGGTGAAAAACTGTTTTTT,CASSLPGEKLFF
.,TRBJ2-2,.,TRBV4-3,TGCGCCAGCAGCCAGGAACCGGGGGGCCTAAACACCGGGGAGCTGTTTTTT,CASSQEPGGLNTGELFF
.,TRBJ2-5,TRBD2,TRBV4-1,TGCGCCAGCAGCCCGATCCGCGGGGCGGGGGAAGAGACCCAGTACTTC,CASSPIRGAGEETQYF
once,TRBJ2-4,TRBD2,TRBV7-2,TGTGCCAGCAGCGCGCGACCGGATGGGGCGGGAGACCCCAAAAACATTCAGTACTTC,CASSARPDGAGDPKNIQYF
few,TRBJ2-5,.,TRBV24-1,TGTGCCACCAGTGATTTTGAGAGATCAGGGGGGAAGTTTGTAGAGACCCAGTACTTC,CATSDFERSGGKFVETQYF